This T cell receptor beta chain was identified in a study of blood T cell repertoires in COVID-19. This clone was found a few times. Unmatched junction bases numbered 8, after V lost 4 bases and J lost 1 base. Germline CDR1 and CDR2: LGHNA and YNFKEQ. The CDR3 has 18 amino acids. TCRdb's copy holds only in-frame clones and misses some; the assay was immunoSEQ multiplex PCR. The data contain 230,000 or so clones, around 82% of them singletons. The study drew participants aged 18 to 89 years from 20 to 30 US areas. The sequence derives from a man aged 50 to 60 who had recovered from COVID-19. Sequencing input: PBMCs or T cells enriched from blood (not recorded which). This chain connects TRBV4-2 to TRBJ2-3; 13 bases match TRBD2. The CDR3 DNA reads TGTGCCAGCAGCCCACAGACTAGCGGGGGGCCTCGCACAGATACGCAGTATTTT. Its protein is CASSPQTSGGPRTDTQYF.